This TCR beta chain is from a study of blood T cell repertoires in COVID-19. Whole-study context: Some COVID-19 samples were acute and others convalescent; all came from the United States, Italy and Spain.

Germline CDR1 and CDR2: MNHNS and SASEGT. Trimming took 4 bases from V and 1 from J; bases not matched to a gene: 18. CDR3 length: 20 amino acids. Measured with immunoSEQ multiplex PCR; TCRdb has only the in-frame clones, and not every one. The data contain over 100,000 clones, almost 70% of them seen just once; the ten biggest clones take up around 2%. This sequence was found in a woman aged 70-85 years with acute or convalescent COVID-19. The chain recombines TRBV6-1 with TRBJ1-5, with 8 bases that match TRBD1. Sequencing was carried out using peripheral blood. The CDR3, as DNA: TGTGCCAGCAGTGCGTGGTTGGGCAGGGGGCTTCGGGAGAGCAATCAGCCCCAGCATTTT. Protein: CASSAWLGRGLRESNQPQHF.